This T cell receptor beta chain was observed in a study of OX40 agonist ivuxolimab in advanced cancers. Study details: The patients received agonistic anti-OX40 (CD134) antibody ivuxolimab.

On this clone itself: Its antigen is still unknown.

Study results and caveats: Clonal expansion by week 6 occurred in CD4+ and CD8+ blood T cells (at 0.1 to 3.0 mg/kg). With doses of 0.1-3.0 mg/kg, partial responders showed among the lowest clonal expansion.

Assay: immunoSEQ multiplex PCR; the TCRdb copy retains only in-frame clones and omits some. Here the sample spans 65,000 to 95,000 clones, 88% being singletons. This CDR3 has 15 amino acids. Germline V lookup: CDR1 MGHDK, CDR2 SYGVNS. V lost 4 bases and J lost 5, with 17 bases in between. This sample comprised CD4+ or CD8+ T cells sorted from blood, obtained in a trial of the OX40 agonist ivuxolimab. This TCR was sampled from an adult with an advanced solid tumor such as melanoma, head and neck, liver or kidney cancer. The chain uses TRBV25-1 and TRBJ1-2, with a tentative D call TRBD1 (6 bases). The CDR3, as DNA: TGTGCCAGCAGTGGCAGGGGACAAGATGGGTATGGCTACACCTTC. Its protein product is CASSGRGQDGYGYTF.